A single sample is the source of the 17 T cell receptor beta chains below, sequenced in a study of blood T cells in healthy people across ages. Combining a sample-barcoded 5' primer with a J-beta primer mix, a second PCR ran for 7 to 11 cycles. TCRdb ran MiXCR on the 5' RACE reads and lists one entry per CDR3 protein. The table has roughly 1,500,000 distinct CDR3 sequences, around 36% seen once. What was sequenced was blood. Receptor source: a woman aged 30 to 39 in good health.

This clonotype was seen a few times. The rearrangement joins TRBV9 to TRBJ2-7; 14 bases agree with TRBD2. Germline-derived CDR1 and CDR2 are SGDLS and YYNGEE. Trimming cost V 4 bases and J 3 bases; bases outside gene matches: 6. The CDR3 is made up of 16 amino acids. CDR3 bases: TGTGCCAGCAGCTCCCAGGGACTAGCGGGAGTCTACGAGCAGTACTTC. Amino acid sequence: CASSSQGLAGVYEQYF.

This sequence joins TRBV7-2 and TRBJ2-5; maybe TRBD2 (6 bases). Germline V CDR1 and CDR2: SGHTA, FQGNSA. Trimming took off 3 bases at V and 1 base at J, with 12 bases between the two ends. The CDR3 spans 15 residues. The CDR3 here is CASSLGGPSQETQYF. CDR3 DNA sequence: TGTGCCAGCAGCTTGGGAGGTCCCTCCCAAGAGACCCAGTACTTC.

V is TRBV30 and J is TRBJ1-5; 9 nucleotides line up with TRBD1. This CDR3 contains 15 residues. The germline gives CDR1 GTSNPN, CDR2 SVGIG (reference sequence). The J segment lost 7 bases and the V segment lost 0 bases, leaving 7 bases of the junction unmatched. CDR3 sequence (DNA): TGTGCCTGGAGTGTACCGACAGGGGGGGGACAGCCCCAGCATTTT. This gives the protein CAWSVPTGGGQPQHF. Drawing the rest from reference TRBV30 and TRBJ1-5, the complete variable domain is SQTIHQWPATLVQPVGSPLSLECTVEGTSNPNLYWYRQAAGRGLQLLFYSVGIGQISSEVPQNLSASRPQDRQFILSSKKLLLSDSGFYLCAWSVPTGGGQPQHFGDGTRLSIL.

Ten or more counts support this clonotype. The chain couples TRBV15 to TRBJ2-1; no firm D call. CDR3 length: 13 amino acids. Trimming took 1 base from V and 5 from J, leaving 6 bases between them. Germline V lookup: CDR1 LNHNV, CDR2 YYDKDF (reference sequence). In DNA, the CDR3 is TGTGCCACCAGCAGAGGAGTAGACAATGAGCAGTTCTTC. This gives the protein CATSRGVDNEQFF.

The chain uses TRBV7-9 and TRBJ1-2; D possibly corresponds to TRBD1 (6 bases). Germline-derived CDR1 and CDR2 are SEHNR and FQNEAQ (reference sequence). The CDR3 covers 15 residues. V lost 5 bases and J 3 bases, leaving 16 bases between the germline ends. The CDR3 reads CASSPTRGSDYGYTF. The CDR3 DNA reads TGTGCCAGCAGCCCAACCAGGGGCTCCGACTATGGCTACACCTTC.

The chain has TRBV20-1 and TRBJ1-5; TRBD1 aligns across 8 bases. CDR1 DFQATT and CDR2 SNEGSKA come from the germline V gene (reference sequence). This CDR3 is built from 14 residues. Germline trimming cut 4 bases from V and 5 bases from J; bases unmatched to any gene: 7. The CDR3 reads CSAMAGQGHQPQHF. The CDR3 DNA reads as TGCAGTGCTATGGCCGGACAGGGTCATCAGCCCCAGCATTTT.

This clonotype has more than one count but fewer than ten. The rearrangement uses TRBV7-9 and TRBJ2-3; the match to TRBD2 covers 7 bases. The CDR3 length is 14 residues. CDR1 is SEHNR, CDR2 FQNEAQ, per germline (reference sequence). The V gene end was trimmed by 5 bases and the J gene end by 2 bases; junction bases not matched to a gene: 4. The CDR3 region has the DNA TGTGCCAGCAGCGACAGCGGGGTCACAGATACGCAGTATTTT. This encodes CASSDSGVTDTQYF.

This clonotype was recorded many times. The V call is TRBV7-9, the J call TRBJ2-5; TRBD2 is a possible D gene (5 bases). In germline, CDR1 is SEHNR, CDR2 FQNEAQ (reference sequence). The CDR3 length is 17 residues. V dropped 2 bases and J dropped 4 bases, with 20 bases sitting between them. CDR3 coding DNA: TGTGCCAGCAGCTTAACCCATAGTTTGGTAGCGAGAGAGACCCAGTACTTC. It translates to CASSLTHSLVARETQYF.

The rearrangement links TRBV29-1 to TRBJ2-1; tentatively, D is TRBD1 or TRBD2 (5 bases each). In germline, CDR1 is SQVTM, CDR2 ANQGSEA. V was cut by 2 bases and J by 7 bases, with 12 bases left in between. This CDR3 contains 13 residues. CDR3 nucleotide sequence: TGCAGCGTTGAACCCGGGACGGCGAATGAGCAGTTCTTC. It codes for CSVEPGTANEQFF.

The chain couples TRBV4-1 to TRBJ2-7, with unresolved D. The CDR3 covers 14 residues. Per germline, CDR1 MGHRA and CDR2 YSYEKL. The V gene lost 2 bases and the J gene lost 3 bases, with 11 bases spanning the gap. Here the CDR3 DNA reads TGCGCCAGCAGCCAACCGGGTTCCCTCTACGAGCAGTACTTC. Its protein product is CASSQPGSLYEQYF.

The chain employs TRBV10-2 and TRBJ1-6; D remains ambiguous. Germline CDR1 is WSHSY and CDR2 is SAAADI. This CDR3 has 13 amino acids. The V and J ends lost 4 bases and 7 bases respectively, with 8 bases between them. The chain's CDR3 is CASSGDGNSPLHF. Here the CDR3 DNA reads TGCGCCAGCAGTGGGGATGGAAATTCACCCCTCCACTTT.

The chain couples TRBV20-1 to TRBJ2-7; the D gene is possibly TRBD2 (6 bases). Per germline, CDR1 DFQATT and CDR2 SNEGSKA (reference sequence). V lost 5 bases to trimming and J lost 3 bases, with 17 bases between them. The CDR3 is made up of 14 amino acids. CDR3 in amino acids: CSAPPFRGGYEQYF. As DNA, the CDR3 is TGCAGTGCTCCCCCCTTCCGGGGAGGCTACGAGCAGTACTTC.

This clonotype was counted between two and nine times. This chain links TRBV7-9 with TRBJ2-1, with 14 bases matching TRBD2. The CDR3 has 14 residues. Trimming cost V 8 bases and J 8 bases; bases outside gene matches: 5. The V gene's germline CDR1 is SEHNR and CDR2 FQNEAQ (reference sequence). DNA of the CDR3: TGTGCCAGCTGGGGGACTAGCGGGAGCGATGAGCAGTTCTTC. This encodes CASWGTSGSDEQFF.

Regarding this clonotype: Since a much larger clone is just one base distant, this may be a read error. The chain employs TRBV24-1 and TRBJ2-1, with TRBD1 matching over 9 bases. CDR1 and CDR2 (germline): KGHDR, SFDVKD. Trimming took 1 base from V and 8 from J; bases not matched to a gene: 8. The CDR3 is 16 residues long. The DNA for the CDR3 is TGTGCCACCAGTGATTTTACCGGACAGGGGACTCATGAGCAGTTCTTC. It translates to CATSDFTGQGTHEQFF.

Of note for this clonotype: One junction end does not reproduce the germline sequence, and a read error may be involved. The J gene is TRBJ2-1, the V gene TRBV7-2, with unresolved D. Germline CDR1 and CDR2: SGHTA and FQGNSA. There are 12 residues in the CDR3. This CDR3 reads CASRVSYSEQFF. CDR3 in DNA: TGTGCCAGCAGGGTGTCATACAGTGAGCAGTTCTTC.

The DNA of the CDR3 is TGCAGTGCTAGAGATGTGGGAAACACCGGGGAGCTGTTTTTT. It encodes CSARDVGNTGELFF. The genes are TRBV20-1 and TRBJ2-2; D is unresolved. The CDR3 is made up of 14 amino acids. The V end lost 0 bases, the J end lost 2 bases, and 7 bases lay between the germline ends. Germline V gene lookup returns CDR1 DFQATT and CDR2 SNEGSKA (reference sequence).

This sequence joins TRBV6-1 and TRBJ2-7; no definite D call. This CDR3 region has 13 residues. The germline V gene encodes CDR1 MNHNS and CDR2 SASEGT. V was clipped by 6 bases and J by 2 bases, with 11 bases between them. The CDR3 region has the DNA TGTGCCAGCAGCGGGTTTGCGGCCTACGAGCAGTACTTC. This encodes CASSGFAAYEQYF.